The clone carrying this T cell receptor (beta chain) was counted many times. Its specificity is unknown. The CDR3 runs to 14 residues. The germline gives CDR1 KGHSH, CDR2 LQKENI. V was pared by 3 bases and J by 5 bases, with 11 bases between. To make TCR beta libraries, researchers used iRepertoire HTBI primers and Arm-PCR of CDR3 regions. TCRdb passed the multiplex PCR reads through MiXCR, listing each CDR3 protein once. The sample has 450,000 to 650,000 distinct CDR3 sequences, roughly a sixth seen once. These data are taken from a study of regulatory T cells in long-lasting Graves disease. General study points: TRBV28, TRBJ1-2 and TRBJ2-5 emerged as the favored segments in persistent disease.

Described time point: newly diagnosed GD, antithyroid drugs for less than 3 months. The authors made the TCR library using RNA they extracted from PBMCs. This sample also belongs to another study, concerning T cells in Graves' hyperthyroidism and ophthalmopathy. That report adds: By a 13 V-J model, ophthalmopathy was set apart from stable hyperthyroidism.

The J gene is TRBJ2-1, the V gene TRBV18; tentatively, D is TRBD1 (5 bases). The specimen comprised peripheral blood mononuclear cells (PBMCs), sampled at new diagnosis, from a patient treated with antithyroid drugs. The sequence was obtained from a woman aged 35 to 60 with Graves disease. CDR3 nucleotides: TGTGCCAGCTCACCCCGGCAGGGCGACAATGAGCAGTTCTTC. Its translation is CASSPRQGDNEQFF.